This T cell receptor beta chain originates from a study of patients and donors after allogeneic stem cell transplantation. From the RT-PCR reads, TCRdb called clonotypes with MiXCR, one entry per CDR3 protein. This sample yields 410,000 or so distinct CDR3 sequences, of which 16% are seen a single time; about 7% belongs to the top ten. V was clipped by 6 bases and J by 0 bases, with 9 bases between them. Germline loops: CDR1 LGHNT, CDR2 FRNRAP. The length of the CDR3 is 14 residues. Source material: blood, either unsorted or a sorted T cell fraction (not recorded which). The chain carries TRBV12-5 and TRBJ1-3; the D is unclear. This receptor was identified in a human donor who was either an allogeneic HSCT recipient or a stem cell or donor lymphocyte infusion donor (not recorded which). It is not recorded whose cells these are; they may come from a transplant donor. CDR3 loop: CASGGRSSGNTIYF. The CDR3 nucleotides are TGTGCTAGTGGCGGGCGGTCCTCTGGAAACACCATATATTTT.